The source of this TCR beta chain is a study of shared clonotypes between healthy human individuals. Clones were read by immunoSEQ multiplex PCR, and TCRdb kept only the in-frame ones, dropping some. The sample includes fewer than 2.5 million clones, approximately 94% of them seen just once. Sample: naive CD4+ T cells from PBMCs. Sample subset: CD45RA+ positively selected. The source of this sequence is a man aged 18 to 29 in good health. Some clones in this sample may be carry-over from other donors' samples.

The CDR3 region is CARSNWGVGSYGYTF. CDR3 in DNA: TGTGCCAGAAGCAATTGGGGGGTTGGAAGCTATGGCTACACCTTC. The rearrangement uses TRBV5-3 and TRBJ1-2, with a weak D call TRBD1 (5 bases). TRBV5-3 has ORF status, its function being uncertain. This CDR3 has 15 amino acids. V was clipped by 4 bases and J by 4 bases, with 17 bases between them.